This TCR beta chain came from a study of shared clonotypes between healthy human individuals. Overall study context: The study drew on two women and three men aged 18 to 49 as donors. General study points: The study found about 5% of naive CD4 clonotypes shared across a few donors.

On this clone itself: Its target is not known.

The CDR3 loop spans 15 amino acids. With V trimmed by 1 base and J by 4 bases, 5 bases remained unmatched. Germline CDR1 is SGHDN and CDR2 is FVKESK. Positively selected for CCR7, the CD45RO-negative cells used as naive CD8 cells excluded terminally differentiated effector memory CD45RA+ cells. Donors had no recently reported acute infections or vaccinations and were HIV-negative. The method was immunoSEQ multiplex PCR; TCRdb's version includes in-frame clones alone and lacks a portion of them. Here the sample spans millions of clones, around 93% being singletons. The clonotype originates from a man younger than 35 in good health. Some clones in this sample may be carry-over from other donors' samples. Sequenced input: naive CD8+ T cells from PBMCs. The genes are TRBV14 and TRBJ2-5, with 8 bases lining up with TRBD1. In DNA form, the CDR3 reads TGTGCCAGCAGCCAAGGGACAGGGTATTTAGAGACCCAGTACTTC. Residues: CASSQGTGYLETQYF. Full variable domain (remainder filled in from reference TRBV14 and TRBJ2-5): EAGVTQFPSHSVIEKGQTVTLRCDPISGHDNLYWYRRVMGKEIKFLLHFVKESKQDESGMPNNRFLAERTGGTYSTLKVQPAELEDSGVYFCASSQGTGYLETQYFGPGTRLLVL.